This TCR beta chain was captured in a study of CD8 T cells in ankylosing spondylitis. This clonotype was counted at least ten times. Antigen specificity is unknown. For TCR beta, libraries came from quantitative 5'-RACE with molecular barcodes. Each CDR3 protein is one row after TCRdb ran MiXCR on the 5' RACE reads. This sample carries hundreds of thousands of distinct CDR3 sequences, around 7.8% of them seen once, and the ten largest clones take 6.5% to 7%. The V end was cut by 4 bases, the J end by 5 bases, with 8 bases between. Germline V gives CDR1 SGHTA, CDR2 FQGNSA. CDR3 length: 12 residues. Notes on the study in general: With a CD8+ phenotype, disease-linked clones were relatively rare in peripheral blood. Clones linked to disease were reported to show significant enrichment in matched ankylosing spondylitis synovial fluid. Blood of patients with ankylosing spondylitis appeared to be characterized by a TCR beta motif of several highly homologous variants.

The TCR originated in a male donor with ankylosing spondylitis or in good health (not recorded which). Material: blood, either unsorted or a sorted T cell fraction (not recorded which). The chain combines TRBV7-2 with TRBJ1-2, with D uncertain. Here the CDR3 DNA reads TGTGCCAGCAGCTCCACGTCATATGGCTACACCTTC. Its translation is CASSSTSYGYTF.